One sample yielded the 2 T cell receptor beta chains listed below, sequenced in a study of T cell repertoires in cytomegalovirus infection (dated by TCRdb to the late 2010s). Their recognized antigens are unknown. Interpreted using the paper, the treatment or condition label stands for: in vitro stimulation with specific CMV peptide epitopes to enrich CMV-specific T cells. The instrument given in TCRdb is Illumina HiSeq 1500. TCRdb trimmed the raw reads at Q25, called clones with MiXCR and kept productive beta chains. Entries are consolidated by CDR3 protein sequence, retaining the most common genes and DNA. The sample yields approximately 73,000 distinct CDR3 sequences; roughly 37% were counted once. Of the sample, approximately 93% is held by the ten largest clones. The sample here was CD8+ T cells from cultured PBMCs, taken from culture after CMV antigen stimulation. Receptors originate from a human donor in good health (CMV status not recorded). Some clones in this sample may be carry-over from other donors' samples.

The chain carries TRBV27 and TRBJ1-5; D gene ambiguous. The CDR3 extends over 14 amino acids. V was cut by 1 base and J by 8 bases, with 12 bases left in between. Germline V gene sequence: CDR1 MNHEY, CDR2 SMNVEV (reference sequence). The CDR3 sequence is CASSLFREGEPQHF. DNA of the CDR3: TGTGCCAGCAGTTTATTTAGGGAGGGAGAGCCCCAGCATTTT.

The CDR3 is CASSTNGGSEQYF. As DNA, the CDR3 is TGTGCCAGCAGTACAAACGGGGGATCGGAGCAGTACTTC. The gene calls are TRBV12-3 or TRBV12-4 and TRBJ2-7; D possibly corresponds to TRBD2 (6 bases). V gave up 5 bases and J gave up 7 bases, with 15 bases separating them. The length of the CDR3 is 13 residues.